Listed below are T cell receptor beta chains from one sample, sequenced in a study of blood T cell repertoires in COVID-19. Libraries were prepared by immunoSEQ multiplex PCR; TCRdb keeps only in-frame clonotypes and omits some of them. The sample holds roughly 110,000 clones, approximately 90% seen once. Sequences were obtained from peripheral blood. The receptors were sampled from a human donor with acute or convalescent COVID-19. The donor label of this sample is uncertain. The CDR3 runs from the conserved cysteine through the conserved F or W. Fields, in order: clone size, D gene, J gene, V gene, CDR3 protein, CDR3 DNA. A D gene is named only where the DNA matches it firmly. Rows may omit the clone size; those that give it use once, few, many or a size class.

clone_size: NA; d_call: TRBD1; j_call: TRBJ1-4; v_call: TRBV28; cdr3_aa: CASSPTGNEKLFF; cdr3_nt: TGTGCCAGCAGCCCGACAGGGAATGAAAAACTGTTTTTT
clone_size: NA; d_call: TRBD1; j_call: TRBJ2-4; v_call: TRBV27; cdr3_aa: CASSLSPGQARDF; cdr3_nt: TGTGCCAGCAGTTTATCCCCGGGACAGGCCAGGGACTTC
clone_size: NA; d_call: NA; j_call: TRBJ2-3; v_call: TRBV5-4; cdr3_aa: CASSIGGGGLAVDTQYF; cdr3_nt: TGTGCCAGCAGCATTGGTGGGGGGGGCTTAGCGGTAGATACGCAGTATTTT
clone_size: NA; d_call: TRBD2; j_call: TRBJ2-3; v_call: TRBV10-3; cdr3_aa: CAISESRGVTDTQYF; cdr3_nt: TGTGCCATCAGTGAGTCTCGGGGGGTCACAGATACGCAGTATTTT
clone_size: NA; d_call: NA; j_call: TRBJ1-2; v_call: TRBV21-1; cdr3_aa: CASSKVWDRGTGYTF; cdr3_nt: TGTGCCAGCAGCAAAGTATGGGACAGGGGGACCGGCTACACCTTC
clone_size: NA; d_call: NA; j_call: TRBJ1-4; v_call: TRBV6-1; cdr3_aa: CASSEVGGGGEKLFF; cdr3_nt: TGTGCCAGCAGTGAAGTGGGGGGGGGCGGTGAAAAACTGTTTTTT
clone_size: NA; d_call: TRBD2; j_call: TRBJ2-1; v_call: TRBV28; cdr3_aa: CATTSGNPWDNEQFF; cdr3_nt: TGTGCCACCACTAGCGGGAACCCTTGGGACAATGAGCAGTTCTTC
clone_size: NA; d_call: NA; j_call: TRBJ2-7; v_call: TRBV27; cdr3_aa: CASSLGASAVPYEQYF; cdr3_nt: TGTGCCAGCAGTTTAGGGGCGTCGGCAGTCCCCTACGAGCAGTACTTC
clone_size: NA; d_call: NA; j_call: TRBJ1-3; v_call: TRBV13; cdr3_aa: CASSLLDGLGHLSSGNTIYF; cdr3_nt: TGTGCCAGCAGCTTATTGGATGGTTTGGGACACCTGAGCTCTGGAAACACCATATATTTT
clone_size: NA; d_call: TRBD1; j_call: TRBJ2-6; v_call: TRBV5-1; cdr3_aa: CASSTGQGESGANVLTF; cdr3_nt: TGCGCCAGCAGCACCGGACAGGGGGAGTCTGGGGCCAACGTCCTGACTTTC
clone_size: NA; d_call: NA; j_call: TRBJ2-3; v_call: TRBV18; cdr3_aa: CASSTDTSTDTQYF; cdr3_nt: TGTGCCAGCTCAACTGACACTAGCACAGATACGCAGTATTTT
clone_size: NA; d_call: NA; j_call: TRBJ1-1; v_call: TRBV20-1; cdr3_aa: CSASHGVRPEAFF; cdr3_nt: TGCAGTGCTAGTCACGGGGTCAGACCTGAAGCTTTCTTT
clone_size: NA; d_call: TRBD1; j_call: TRBJ2-7; v_call: TRBV28; cdr3_aa: CASSIPGQGRHEQYF; cdr3_nt: TGTGCCAGCAGTATACCGGGACAGGGTAGGCACGAGCAGTACTTC
clone_size: NA; d_call: TRBD1; j_call: TRBJ1-2; v_call: TRBV29-1; cdr3_aa: CSVDPQGASNYGYTF; cdr3_nt: TGCAGCGTTGATCCACAGGGGGCAAGCAACTATGGCTACACCTTC
clone_size: few; d_call: TRBD2; j_call: TRBJ2-3; v_call: TRBV6-4; cdr3_aa: CASSETSGGSTDTQYF; cdr3_nt: TGTGCCAGCAGTGAGACTAGCGGGGGTAGCACAGATACGCAGTATTTT
clone_size: NA; d_call: TRBD2; j_call: TRBJ2-5; v_call: TRBV2; cdr3_aa: CASSEQGPSGPTQYF; cdr3_nt: TGTGCCAGCAGTGAACAAGGGCCTAGCGGACCGACCCAGTACTTC